This TCR beta chain is from a study of shared clonotypes between healthy human individuals. The study drew all its donors from Caucasian adults living in Nashville, Tennessee. A split of CD4+ cells into CD45RA+ naive and CD45RA-negative memory subsets was performed. This clone has just a few counts. The antigen is not known. Deep was the level used in running the assay. The assay was immunoSEQ multiplex PCR, and TCRdb's table has in-frame clones only and misses some. The data show 2 million to 2.5 million clones, just under 95% seen once. Study outcomes and limitations: Estimated clonotype richness was generally higher in naive than memory subsets.

Germline CDR1 and CDR2: SGHRS and YFSETQ. CDR3 length: 12 amino acids. V lost 0 bases and J lost 9, with 9 bases in between. This TCR was recovered from a young man in good health. Some clones in this sample may be carry-over from other donors' samples. Sequencing was carried out using naive CD4+ T cells from PBMCs. The subset denotes: CD45RA+ positively selected. This rearrangement joins TRBV5-1 to TRBJ1-1; a possible D gene is TRBD1 (5 bases). DNA of the CDR3: TGCGCCAGCAGCTTGGCCGTGGACAAAGCTTTCTTT. As protein: CASSLAVDKAFF.